The source of this T cell receptor (beta chain) is a study of T cell repertoires in cytomegalovirus infection. One entry per CDR3 protein results from TCRdb running MiXCR on the reads. The sample contains some 680,000 distinct CDR3 sequences, about 40% of which appear only once. The germline gives CDR1 MDHEN, CDR2 SYDVKM. J was trimmed by 0 bases and V by 6 bases; bases with no gene match: 12. This CDR3 is 17 amino acids long. The source of this sequence is a human donor in good health (CMV status not recorded). Some clones in this sample may be carry-over from other donors' samples. The sample was PBMCs. V usage is TRBV28 and J usage is TRBJ2-7; 9 bases fit TRBD1. The DNA of the CDR3 is TGTGCCAGCAGCCTTATCCGGACAGGGGACCTCTCCTACGAGCAGTACTTC. Its protein product is CASSLIRTGDLSYEQYF.